Given below is one T cell receptor (beta chain) in context. This entry comes from a study of long-term antiretroviral therapy in people with HIV. V gave up 2 bases and J gave up 8 bases, with 10 bases separating them. The CDR3 totals 12 residues. Germline CDR1 SGHDT, CDR2 YYEEEE. Runs used v3.0 of the immunoSEQ assay and were done at survey level. This table comes from immunoSEQ multiplex PCR, and its TCRdb copy is limited to in-frame clones, with some not included. The sample includes 15,000 to 20,000 clones, 90% to 95% of them seen just once. The gene calls are TRBV5-6 and TRBJ1-2; D uncertain. The TCR comes from a middle-aged woman with HIV. Sequenced material: unsorted PBMCs, taken 0.6 years after starting antiretroviral therapy. Here the CDR3 DNA reads TGTGCCAGCAGCTTTCACCCTAAGGGCTACACCTTC. Translated, it gives CASSFHPKGYTF.